This TCR beta chain was sequenced for a study of blood T cell repertoires in COVID-19. Background on the study: The samples span acute and convalescent COVID-19 from the United States, Italy and Spain. Sample material is recorded as cDNA or gDNA derived from T cells, B-cell-depleted T cells, or PBMCs.

Original processing notes: It was from reference gene primer amplification that nucleated cell counts were estimated. Some clones are missing from TCRdb's copy, which holds only in-frame ones; the method was immunoSEQ multiplex PCR. The DNA was the basis for D and trimming; V, J and clone size are from that table. The table records over 150,000 clones, around 81% of them present only once. The CDR3 is 16 residues long. V lost 7 bases to trimming and J lost 1 base; unmatched junction nucleotides: 8. Germline assignment: CDR1 MDHEN and CDR2 SYDVKM. The material sequenced was peripheral blood. The chain joins TRBV28 to TRBJ1-5; 9 bases match TRBD1. The sequence was obtained from a man between 65 and 85 years old with active or convalescent COVID-19. The DNA for the CDR3 is TGTGCCAGCAATACAGGGGGCCGGGGGAGCAATCAGCCCCAGCATTTT. Residues: CASNTGGRGSNQPQHF.